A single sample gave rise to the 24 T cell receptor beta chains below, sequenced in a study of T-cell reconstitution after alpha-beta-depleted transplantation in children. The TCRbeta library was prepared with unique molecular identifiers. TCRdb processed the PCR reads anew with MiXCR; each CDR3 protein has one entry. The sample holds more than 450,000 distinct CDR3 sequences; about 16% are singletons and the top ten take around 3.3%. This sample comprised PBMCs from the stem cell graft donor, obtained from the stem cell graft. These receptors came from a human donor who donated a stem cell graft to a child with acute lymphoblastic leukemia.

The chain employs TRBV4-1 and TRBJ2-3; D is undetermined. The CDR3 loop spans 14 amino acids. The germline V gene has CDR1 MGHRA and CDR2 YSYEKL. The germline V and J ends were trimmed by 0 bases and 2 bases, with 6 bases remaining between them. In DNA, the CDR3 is TGCGCCAGCAGCCAAGAGGCTTTCACAGATACGCAGTATTTT. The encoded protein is CASSQEAFTDTQYF.

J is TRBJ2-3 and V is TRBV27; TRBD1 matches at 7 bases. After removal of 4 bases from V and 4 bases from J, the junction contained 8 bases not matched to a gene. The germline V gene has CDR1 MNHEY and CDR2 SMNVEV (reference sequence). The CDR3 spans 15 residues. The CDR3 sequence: CASSSSGTGADTQYF. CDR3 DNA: TGTGCCAGCAGTTCCTCGGGAACAGGGGCAGATACGCAGTATTTT.

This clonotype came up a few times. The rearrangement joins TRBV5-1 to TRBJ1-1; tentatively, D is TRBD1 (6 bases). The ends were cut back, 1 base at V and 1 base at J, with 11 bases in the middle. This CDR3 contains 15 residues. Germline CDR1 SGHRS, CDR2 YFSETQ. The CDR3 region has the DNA TGCGCCAGCAGCTTGTACGCAGGGGCGAACACTGAAGCTTTCTTT. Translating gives CASSLYAGANTEAFF.

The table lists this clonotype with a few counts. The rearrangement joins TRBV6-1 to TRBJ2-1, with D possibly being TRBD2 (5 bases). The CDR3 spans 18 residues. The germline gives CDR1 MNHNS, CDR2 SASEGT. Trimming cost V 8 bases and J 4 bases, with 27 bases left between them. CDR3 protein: CASHGPNREEGSYNEQFF. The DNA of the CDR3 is TGTGCCAGCCATGGCCCCAACCGGGAAGAGGGCTCGTACAATGAGCAGTTCTTC.

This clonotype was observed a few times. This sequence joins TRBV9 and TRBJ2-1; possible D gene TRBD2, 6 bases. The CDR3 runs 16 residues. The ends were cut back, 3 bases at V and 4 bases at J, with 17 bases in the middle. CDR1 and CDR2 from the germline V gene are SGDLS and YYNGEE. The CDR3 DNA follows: TGTGCCAGCAGCGAACTATCGGGACTTCTTTACAATGAGCAGTTCTTC. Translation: CASSELSGLLYNEQFF.

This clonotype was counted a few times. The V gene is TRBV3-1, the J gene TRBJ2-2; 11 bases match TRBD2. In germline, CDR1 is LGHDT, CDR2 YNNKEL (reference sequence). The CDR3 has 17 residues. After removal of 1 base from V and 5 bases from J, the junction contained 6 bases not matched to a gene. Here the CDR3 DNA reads TGTGCCAGCAGCCAAGTACCGGGACTAGCGGATACCGGGGAGCTGTTTTTT. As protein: CASSQVPGLADTGELFF.

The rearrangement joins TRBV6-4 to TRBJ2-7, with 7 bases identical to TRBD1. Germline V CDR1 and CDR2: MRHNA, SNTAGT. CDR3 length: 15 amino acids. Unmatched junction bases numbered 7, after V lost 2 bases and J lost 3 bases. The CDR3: CASSDVQGVHYEQYF. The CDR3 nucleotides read TGTGCCAGCAGTGACGTCCAGGGGGTGCACTACGAGCAGTACTTC.

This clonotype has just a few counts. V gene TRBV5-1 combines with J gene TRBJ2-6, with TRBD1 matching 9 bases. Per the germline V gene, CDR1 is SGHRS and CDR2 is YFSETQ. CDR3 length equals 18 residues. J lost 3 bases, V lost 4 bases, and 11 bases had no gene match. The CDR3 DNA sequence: TGCGCCAGCAGCGTACTGGGACAGGGTTCGGTTGGGGCCAACGTCCTGACTTTC. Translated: CASSVLGQGSVGANVLTF.

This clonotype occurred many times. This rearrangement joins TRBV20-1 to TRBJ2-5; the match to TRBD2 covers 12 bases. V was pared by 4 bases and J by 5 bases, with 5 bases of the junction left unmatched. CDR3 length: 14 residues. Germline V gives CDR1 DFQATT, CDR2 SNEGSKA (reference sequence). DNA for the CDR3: TGCAGTGCTACGACTAGCGGGAGACTGGAGACCCAGTACTTC. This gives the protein CSATTSGRLETQYF.

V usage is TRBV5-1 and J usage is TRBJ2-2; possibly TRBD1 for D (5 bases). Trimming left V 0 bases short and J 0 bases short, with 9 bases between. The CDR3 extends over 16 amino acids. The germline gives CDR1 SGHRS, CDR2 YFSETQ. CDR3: CASSLAGRANTGELFF. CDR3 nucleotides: TGCGCCAGCAGCTTGGCTGGCAGGGCGAACACCGGGGAGCTGTTTTTT.

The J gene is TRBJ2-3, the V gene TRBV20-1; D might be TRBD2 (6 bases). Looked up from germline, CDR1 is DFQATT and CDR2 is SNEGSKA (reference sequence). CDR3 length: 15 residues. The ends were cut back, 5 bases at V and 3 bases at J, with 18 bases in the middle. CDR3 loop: CSASGLPGGTDTQYF. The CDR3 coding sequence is TGCAGTGCTTCGGGACTGCCTGGAGGGACAGATACGCAGTATTTT.

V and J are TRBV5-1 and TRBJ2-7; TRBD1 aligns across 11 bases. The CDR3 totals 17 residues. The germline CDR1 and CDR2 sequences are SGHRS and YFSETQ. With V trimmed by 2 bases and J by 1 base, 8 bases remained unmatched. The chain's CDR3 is CASSFGQGAFSSYEQYF. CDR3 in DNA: TGCGCCAGCAGCTTCGGACAGGGGGCATTTTCGTCCTACGAGCAGTACTTC.

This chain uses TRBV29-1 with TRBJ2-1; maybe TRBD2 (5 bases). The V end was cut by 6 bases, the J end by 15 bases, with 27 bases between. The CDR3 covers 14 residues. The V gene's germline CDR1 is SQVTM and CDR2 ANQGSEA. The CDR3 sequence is CSVDGVGERLQVFF. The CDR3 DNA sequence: TGCAGCGTGGACGGGGTCGGGGAAAGACTGCAGGTGTTCTTC.

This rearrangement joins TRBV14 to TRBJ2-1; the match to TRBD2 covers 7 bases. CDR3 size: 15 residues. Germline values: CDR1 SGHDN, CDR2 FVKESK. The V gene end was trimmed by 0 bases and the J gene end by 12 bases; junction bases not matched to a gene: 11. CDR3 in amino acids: CASSQDLGLLGGQFF. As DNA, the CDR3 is TGTGCCAGCAGCCAAGATTTGGGACTACTAGGAGGGCAGTTCTTC.

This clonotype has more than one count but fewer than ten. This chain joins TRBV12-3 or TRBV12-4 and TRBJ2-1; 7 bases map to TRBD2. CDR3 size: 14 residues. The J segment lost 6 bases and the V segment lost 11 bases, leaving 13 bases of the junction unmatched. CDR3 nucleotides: TGTGCCCAGGGAGGGAGTATCCTTTTCAATGAGCAGTTCTTC. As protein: CAQGGSILFNEQFF.

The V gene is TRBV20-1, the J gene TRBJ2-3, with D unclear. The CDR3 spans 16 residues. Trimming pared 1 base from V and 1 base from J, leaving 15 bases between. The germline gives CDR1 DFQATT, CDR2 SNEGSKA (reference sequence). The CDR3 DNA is TGCAGTGCTAGAGCGGTTCTCAAATCACGCACAGATACGCAGTATTTT. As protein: CSARAVLKSRTDTQYF.

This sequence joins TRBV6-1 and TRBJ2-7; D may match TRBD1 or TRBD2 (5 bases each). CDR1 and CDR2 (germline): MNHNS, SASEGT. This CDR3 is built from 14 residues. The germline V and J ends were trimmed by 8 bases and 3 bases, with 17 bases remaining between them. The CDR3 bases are TGTGCCAGCCAGCTCCGGGACGGGTACTACGAGCAGTACTTC. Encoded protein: CASQLRDGYYEQYF.

CDR3 protein: CASSLYYPGLASEQFF. In DNA form, the CDR3 reads TGTGCCAGCAGCCTTTATTACCCGGGACTAGCGTCCGAGCAGTTCTTC. The chain has TRBV27 and TRBJ2-1, with TRBD2 matching over 10 bases. The J segment lost 10 bases and the V segment lost 6 bases, leaving 15 bases of the junction unmatched. CDR3 length: 16 residues. Looked up from germline, CDR1 is MNHEY and CDR2 is SMNVEV (reference sequence).

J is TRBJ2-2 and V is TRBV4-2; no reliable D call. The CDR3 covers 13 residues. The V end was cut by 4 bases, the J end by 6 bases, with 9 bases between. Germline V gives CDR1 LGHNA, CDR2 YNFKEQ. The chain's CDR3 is CASSPGVPGELFF. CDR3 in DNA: TGTGCCAGCAGCCCTGGGGTTCCCGGGGAGCTGTTTTTT.

DNA of the CDR3: TGCGCCAGCACCCCTCGGGGGAGCGGGAACACCGGGGAGCTGTTTTTT. Translated: CASTPRGSGNTGELFF. The chain links TRBV5-1 to TRBJ2-2, with D possibly TRBD2 on 6 matching bases. Between the trimmed V and J ends, which lost 6 bases and 1 base, there was a span of 16 bases. From germline, CDR1 is SGHRS and CDR2 YFSETQ. This CDR3 is 16 amino acids long.

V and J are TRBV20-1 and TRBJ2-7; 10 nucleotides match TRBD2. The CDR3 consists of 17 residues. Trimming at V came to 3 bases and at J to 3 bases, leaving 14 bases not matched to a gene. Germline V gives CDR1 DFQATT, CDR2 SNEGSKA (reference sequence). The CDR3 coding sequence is TGCAGTGCTAGGGAAACCCGGGGACTAGCGATCAACTACGAGCAGTACTTC. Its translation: CSARETRGLAINYEQYF.

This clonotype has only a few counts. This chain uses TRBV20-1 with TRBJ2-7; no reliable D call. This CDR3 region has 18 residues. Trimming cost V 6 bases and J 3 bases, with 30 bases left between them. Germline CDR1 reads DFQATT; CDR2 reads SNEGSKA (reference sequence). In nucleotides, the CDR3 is TGCAGTGCACCTGACCCATGGACCCCCGGGCCTCGCAGCTACGAGCAGTACTTC. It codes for CSAPDPWTPGPRSYEQYF.

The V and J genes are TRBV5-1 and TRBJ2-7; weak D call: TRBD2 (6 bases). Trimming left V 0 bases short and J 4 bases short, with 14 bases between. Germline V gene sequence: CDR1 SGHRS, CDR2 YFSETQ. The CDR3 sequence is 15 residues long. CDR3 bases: TGCGCCAGCAGCTTGGCAGTGGAGGGCCGATACGAGCAGTACTTC. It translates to CASSLAVEGRYEQYF.

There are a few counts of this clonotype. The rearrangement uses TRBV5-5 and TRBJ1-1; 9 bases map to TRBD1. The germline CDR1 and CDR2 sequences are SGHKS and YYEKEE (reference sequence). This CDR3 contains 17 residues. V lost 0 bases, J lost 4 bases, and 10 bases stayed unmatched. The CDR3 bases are TGTGCCAGCAGCTTGGCCGGGACAGGGACCGTTTTCACTGAAGCTTTCTTT. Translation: CASSLAGTGTVFTEAFF.